This TCR beta chain was identified in a study of T cell repertoires in cytomegalovirus infection. Across the whole study: The study used recently identified HLA-C-restricted and well-studied HLA-B-restricted CMV epitopes. TCR beta signatures that were public indicated CMV infection and matching HLA type. Points from the study as a whole: HLA-C-restricted CMV-specific TCR beta clonotypes were dominant in the ex vivo response.

The CDR3 sequence is 15 residues long. Trimming took 2 bases from V and 9 from J; bases not matched to a gene: 9. A note on this clonotype: The antigen remains unidentified.

TCRdb used MiXCR to reprocess the reads, holding one entry per CDR3 protein. The sample records 450,000 to 550,000 distinct CDR3 sequences, under 45% being singletons. The V call is TRBV12-3 or TRBV12-4, the J call TRBJ2-1; 8 positions match TRBD2. This TCR came from a human donor in good health (CMV status not recorded). Some clones in this sample may be carry-over from other donors' samples. The sample consisted of cultured PBMCs, taken from culture after CMV antigen stimulation. The CDR3 DNA reads TGTGCCAGCAGTTTACCGGGGGGGCTAATATTTGAGCAGTTCTTC. It translates to CASSLPGGLIFEQFF.